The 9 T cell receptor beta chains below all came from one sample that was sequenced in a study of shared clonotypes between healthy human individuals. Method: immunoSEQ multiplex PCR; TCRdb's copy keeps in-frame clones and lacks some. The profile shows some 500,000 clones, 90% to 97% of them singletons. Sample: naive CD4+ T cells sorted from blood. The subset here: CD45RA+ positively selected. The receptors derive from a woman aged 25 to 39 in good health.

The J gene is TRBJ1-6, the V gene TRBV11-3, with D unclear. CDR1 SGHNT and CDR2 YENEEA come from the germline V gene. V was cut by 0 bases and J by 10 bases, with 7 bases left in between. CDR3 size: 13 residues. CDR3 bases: TGTGCCAGCAGCTTAGATCCAAGATCACCCCTCCACTTT. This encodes CASSLDPRSPLHF.

The CDR3 region is CASSSQGEINEKLFF. The CDR3 DNA sequence: TGTGCCAGCAGCAGTCAGGGGGAAATAAATGAAAAACTGTTTTTT. J is TRBJ1-4 and V is TRBV2, with 7 bases that match TRBD1. Germline CDR1 SNHLY, CDR2 FYNNEI. CDR3 length equals 15 residues. Germline trimming cut 6 bases from V and 5 bases from J; bases unmatched to any gene: 9. Based on the CDR3 plus reference TRBV2 and TRBJ1-4, the full variable domain is EPEVTQTPSHQVTQMGQEVILRCVPISNHLYFYWYRQILGQKVEFLVSFYNNEISEKSEIFDDQFSVERPDGSNFTLKIRSTKLEDSAMYFCASSSQGEINEKLFFGSGTQLSVL.

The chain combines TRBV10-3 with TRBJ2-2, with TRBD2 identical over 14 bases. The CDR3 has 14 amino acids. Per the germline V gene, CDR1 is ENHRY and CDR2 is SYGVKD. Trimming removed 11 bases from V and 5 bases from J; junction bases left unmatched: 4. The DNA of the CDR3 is TGTGCCTCCGGGACTAGCGGGAGTACCGGGGAGCTGTTTTTT. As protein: CASGTSGSTGELFF.

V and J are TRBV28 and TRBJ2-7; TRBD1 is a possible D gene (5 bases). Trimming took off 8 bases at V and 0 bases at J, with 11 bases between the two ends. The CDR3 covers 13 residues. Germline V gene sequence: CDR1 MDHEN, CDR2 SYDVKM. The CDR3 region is CASGSTASYEQYF. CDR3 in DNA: TGTGCCAGCGGGTCGACAGCCTCCTACGAGCAGTACTTC.

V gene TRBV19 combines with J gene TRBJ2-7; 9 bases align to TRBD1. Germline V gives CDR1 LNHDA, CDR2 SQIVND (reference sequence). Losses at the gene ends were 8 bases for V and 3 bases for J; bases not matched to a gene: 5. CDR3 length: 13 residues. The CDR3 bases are TGTGCCAGTTCCCGGGACAGGGTCTACGAGCAGTACTTC. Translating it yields CASSRDRVYEQYF.

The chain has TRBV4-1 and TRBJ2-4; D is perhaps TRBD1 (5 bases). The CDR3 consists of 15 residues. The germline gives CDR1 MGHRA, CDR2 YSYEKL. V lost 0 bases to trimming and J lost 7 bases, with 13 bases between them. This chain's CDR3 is CASSQELGVGNIQYF. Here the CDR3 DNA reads TGCGCCAGCAGCCAAGAATTAGGGGTGGGGAACATTCAGTACTTC.

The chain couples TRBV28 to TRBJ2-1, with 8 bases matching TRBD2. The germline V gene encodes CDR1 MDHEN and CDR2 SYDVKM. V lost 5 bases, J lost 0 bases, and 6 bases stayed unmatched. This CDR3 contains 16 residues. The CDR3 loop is CASSDWSGSSYNEQFF. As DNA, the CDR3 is TGTGCCAGCAGTGATTGGAGCGGGAGCTCCTACAATGAGCAGTTCTTC.

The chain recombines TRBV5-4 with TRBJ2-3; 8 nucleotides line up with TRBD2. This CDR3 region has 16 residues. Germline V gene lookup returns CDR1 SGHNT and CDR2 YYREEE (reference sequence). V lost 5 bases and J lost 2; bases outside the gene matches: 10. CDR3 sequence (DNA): TGTGCCAGCAGTCGGGGGGGGGCAGCCCACACAGATACGCAGTATTTT. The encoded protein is CASSRGGAAHTDTQYF.

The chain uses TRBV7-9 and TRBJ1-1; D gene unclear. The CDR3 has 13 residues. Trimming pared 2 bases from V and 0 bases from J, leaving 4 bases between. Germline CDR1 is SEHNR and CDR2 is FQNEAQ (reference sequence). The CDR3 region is CASSLFLNTEAFF. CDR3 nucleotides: TGTGCCAGCAGCTTATTTCTGAACACTGAAGCTTTCTTT.